The 31 T cell receptor beta chains in this list originate from one sample, sequenced in a study of T cells in narcolepsy. Here immunoSEQ multiplex PCR was the method, and the copy in TCRdb shows in-frame clones only, minus some. The data hold fewer than 40,000 clones, with roughly 77% observed a single time. The sequencing sample was made of CD45RA- memory CD4+ T cells from PBMCs. These receptors were obtained from a human donor with narcolepsy.

This chain uses TRBV27 with TRBJ2-7, with 10 bases identical to TRBD1. J was trimmed by 6 bases and V by 2 bases; bases with no gene match: 1. This CDR3 region has 13 residues. From germline, CDR1 is MNHEY and CDR2 SMNVEV (reference sequence). The CDR3 loop reads CASSLRTGGEQYF. The CDR3 bases are TGTGCCAGCAGTTTAAGGACAGGGGGCGAGCAGTACTTC.

Here the CDR3 reads CASSIQGTDTQYF. DNA of the CDR3: TGTGCCAGTAGTATCCAGGGGACAGATACGCAGTATTTT. The J gene is TRBJ2-3, the V gene TRBV19; the D gene is possibly TRBD1 (6 bases). The V and J ends lost 3 bases and 3 bases respectively, with 7 bases between them. Germline loops: CDR1 LNHDA, CDR2 SQIVND (reference sequence). CDR3 length: 13 residues. The full variable domain, completed using reference TRBV19 and TRBJ2-3, is DGGITQSPKYLFRKEGQNVTLSCEQNLNHDAMYWYRQDPGQGLRLIYYSQIVNDFQKGDIAEGYSVSREKKESFPLTVTSAQKNPTAFYLCASSIQGTDTQYFGPGTRLTVL.

The V gene is TRBV7-2, the J gene TRBJ2-5, with 14 bases that match TRBD2. CDR1 SGHTA and CDR2 FQGNSA come from the germline V gene. The V gene end was trimmed by 1 base and the J gene end by 2 bases; junction bases not matched to a gene: 9. The CDR3 covers 19 residues. Here the CDR3 DNA reads TGTGCCAGCAGCTTAGTAACGGGACTAGCGGGAGCCCGGCAAGAGACCCAGTACTTC. It translates to CASSLVTGLAGARQETQYF. Based on the CDR3 plus reference TRBV7-2 and TRBJ2-5, the full variable domain is GAGVSQSPSNKVTEKGKDVELRCDPISGHTALYWYRQSLGQGLEFLIYFQGNSAPDKSGLPSDRFSAERTGGSVSTLTIQRTQQEDSAVYLCASSLVTGLAGARQETQYFGPGTRLLVL.

The V and J genes are TRBV28 and TRBJ1-2; D is possibly TRBD1 (6 bases). V dropped 6 bases and J dropped 2 bases, with 16 bases sitting between them. The length of the CDR3 is 15 residues. Germline CDR1 is MDHEN and CDR2 is SYDVKM. CDR3 coding DNA: TGTGCCAGCAGACAAGGGGCAGGGGAGAACTATGGCTACACCTTC. Translation gives CASRQGAGENYGYTF.

The rearrangement joins TRBV5-6 to TRBJ2-7, with 7 positions matching TRBD2. Per germline, CDR1 SGHDT and CDR2 YYEEEE. The ends lost 4 bases at V and 5 bases at J; junction bases unmatched: 12. The length of the CDR3 is 15 residues. In DNA, the CDR3 is TGTGCCAGCAGCCGGACTGGCGGGAGTATCCACGAGCAGTACTTC. Residues: CASSRTGGSIHEQYF. The complete variable domain, with remaining parts taken from reference TRBV5-6 and TRBJ2-7, reads DAGVTQSPTHLIKTRGQQVTLRCSPKSGHDTVSWYQQALGQGPQFIFQYYEEEERQRGNFPDRFSGHQFPNYSSELNVNALLLGDSALYLCASSRTGGSIHEQYFGPGTRLTVT.

The V gene is TRBV10-3, the J gene TRBJ2-5; a possible D gene is TRBD2 (5 bases). This CDR3 comprises 14 residues. The germline V and J ends were trimmed by 3 bases and 2 bases, with 10 bases remaining between them. In germline, CDR1 is ENHRY, CDR2 SYGVKD. The chain's CDR3 is CAISEKRDQETQYF. CDR3 DNA: TGTGCCATCAGTGAAAAACGGGATCAAGAGACCCAGTACTTC.

The chain carries TRBV7-6 and TRBJ1-5, with D uncertain. Trimming shortened V by 5 bases and J by 6 bases, and 11 bases separated the two germline ends. Germline V gene data show CDR1 as SGHVS and CDR2 as FNYEAQ. CDR3 length: 13 residues. CDR3 sequence (DNA): TGTGCCAGCAGCCTAGGGAACAGTCAGCCCCAGCATTTT. This gives the protein CASSLGNSQPQHF.

The chain recombines TRBV19 with TRBJ2-3; a possible D gene is TRBD2 (6 bases). This CDR3 contains 15 residues. Germline values: CDR1 LNHDA, CDR2 SQIVND (reference sequence). V shed 5 bases and J shed 0 bases, with 12 bases lying between them. In DNA, the CDR3 is TGTGCCAGTAGTTCCCCAGGGACTAGCACAGATACGCAGTATTTT. This encodes CASSSPGTSTDTQYF.

This chain connects TRBV18 to TRBJ2-5, with unresolved D. The CDR3 extends over 11 amino acids. V was cut by 5 bases and J by 0 bases, with 1 base left in between. Germline CDR1 reads KGHSH; CDR2 reads LQKENI. CDR3 residues: CASSDQETQYF. In DNA form, the CDR3 reads TGTGCCAGCTCAGACCAAGAGACCCAGTACTTC.

The V call is TRBV19, the J call TRBJ2-3, with D hard to call. There are 15 residues in the CDR3. Per the germline V gene, CDR1 is LNHDA and CDR2 is SQIVND (reference sequence). The V and J ends lost 5 bases and 3 bases respectively, with 15 bases between them. The CDR3 DNA follows: TGTGCCAGTAGTGCCCGTTGGCTACAGACAGATACGCAGTATTTT. Protein sequence: CASSARWLQTDTQYF.

This clone was counted a single time. This rearrangement joins TRBV27 to TRBJ1-4; D is possibly TRBD1 (5 bases). Germline CDR1 is MNHEY and CDR2 is SMNVEV (reference sequence). V lost 2 bases and J lost 4, with 8 bases in between. The CDR3 is 14 amino acids. The chain's CDR3 is CASSLRGDNEKLFF. For the CDR3, the DNA is TGTGCCAGCAGTTTACGGGGGGATAATGAAAAACTGTTTTTT.

The chain has TRBV18 and TRBJ2-7; TRBD1 agrees at 8 bases. The CDR3 is 14 amino acids. Germline V CDR1 and CDR2: KGHSH, LQKENI. Unmatched junction bases numbered 5, after V lost 3 bases and J lost 4 bases. The CDR3 region has the DNA TGTGCCAGCTCACCTTACGGACAGGGATACGAGCAGTACTTC. Protein sequence: CASSPYGQGYEQYF. The entire variable domain, with the rest obtained from reference TRBV18 and TRBJ2-7, is as follows: NAGVMQNPRHLVRRRGQEARLRCSPMKGHSHVYWYRQLPEEGLKFMVYLQKENIIDESGMPKERFSAEFPKEGPSILRIQQVVRGDSAAYFCASSPYGQGYEQYFGPGTRLTVT.

The chain couples TRBV11-3 to TRBJ1-1; D remains ambiguous. V gave up 4 bases and J gave up 0 bases, with 18 bases separating them. CDR3 length: 17 residues. Germline V CDR1 and CDR2: SGHNT, YENEEA. Written as DNA, the CDR3 is TGTGCCAGCAGCTCAGATAGGTCGACATCCTTGAACACTGAAGCTTTCTTT. This sequence encodes CASSSDRSTSLNTEAFF.

The genes are TRBV25-1 and TRBJ1-2; 8 nucleotides match TRBD1. Looked up from germline, CDR1 is MGHDK and CDR2 is SYGVNS. The CDR3 extends over 13 amino acids. The trim removed 4 bases at V and 7 bases at J, leaving 5 bases unmatched. DNA of the CDR3: TGTGCCAGCAGTGGGACAGGGTTCGGTGGCTACACCTTC. Its translation: CASSGTGFGGYTF.

The V and J genes are TRBV7-6 and TRBJ2-3; D might be TRBD2 (7 bases). This CDR3 is 16 amino acids long. Trimming stripped 0 bases from V and 4 bases from J, with 14 bases between. Germline CDR1 SGHVS, CDR2 FNYEAQ. This CDR3 is CASSLAGAGAPDTQYF. In DNA, the CDR3 is TGTGCCAGCAGCTTAGCGGGGGCGGGAGCGCCAGATACGCAGTATTTT.

This clone has more than one count but fewer than ten. The J gene is TRBJ1-4, the V gene TRBV25-1, with D possibly matching TRBD1 (6 bases). CDR1 and CDR2 (germline): MGHDK, SYGVNS. The CDR3 sequence is 13 residues long. The V gene lost 4 bases and the J gene lost 8 bases, with 11 bases spanning the gap. Written as DNA, the CDR3 is TGTGCCAGCAGTGCGACAGGTTTGGAAAAACTGTTTTTT. Translation gives CASSATGLEKLFF.

This sequence joins TRBV5-3 and TRBJ2-7, with TRBD2 matching 7 bases. TRBV5-3 is given ORF status, its function remaining uncertain. The CDR3 spans 15 residues. After removal of 4 bases from V and 2 bases from J, the junction contained 9 bases not matched to a gene. CDR3 sequence (DNA): TGTGCCAGAAGCCAGGTACTAGCGCGCCCCTACGAGCAGTACTTC. Translating it yields CARSQVLARPYEQYF.

The J gene is TRBJ2-7, the V gene TRBV4-1; 10 bases are shared with TRBD2. With 4 bases clipped from V and 5 bases from J, the junction kept 8 bases outside the gene matches. The germline gives CDR1 MGHRA, CDR2 YSYEKL. This CDR3 is 15 amino acids long. CDR3 in amino acids: CASSLGTSAGDEQYF. As DNA, the CDR3 is TGCGCCAGCAGCCTGGGGACTAGCGCAGGGGACGAGCAGTACTTC.

V is TRBV18 and J is TRBJ1-5, with D maybe TRBD1 (5 bases). The germline gives CDR1 KGHSH, CDR2 LQKENI. V was clipped by 6 bases and J by 0 bases, with 18 bases between them. The CDR3 has 17 residues. The CDR3: CASSQDGGMYSNQPQHF. The CDR3 nucleotides are TGTGCCAGCTCGCAGGACGGGGGGATGTATAGCAATCAGCCCCAGCATTTT.

This clone was seen more than once but under ten times. The gene calls are TRBV30 and TRBJ1-5, with D hard to call. The germline V and J ends were trimmed by 4 bases and 7 bases, with 17 bases remaining between them. Germline-derived CDR1 and CDR2 are GTSNPN and SVGIG (reference sequence). The CDR3 is made up of 14 amino acids. The CDR3 DNA follows: TGTGCCTGGACCGGCGCCGGACTAAACCAGCCCCAGCATTTT. Protein sequence: CAWTGAGLNQPQHF.

In this sample, this clone turned up a few times. V gene TRBV12-5 combines with J gene TRBJ1-2; TRBD1 matches at 11 bases. V shed 1 base and J 7 bases; nucleotides not matched to a gene: 2. The CDR3 has 14 amino acids. The germline V gene has CDR1 LGHNT and CDR2 FRNRAP. For the CDR3, the DNA is TGTGCTAGTGGTTTGGGGGACAGGGGGAGTGGCTACACCTTC. Its translation: CASGLGDRGSGYTF.

The chain employs TRBV10-1 and TRBJ2-2; maybe TRBD2 (5 bases). V was clipped by 0 bases and J by 2 bases, with 10 bases between them. The CDR3 covers 16 residues. Germline V CDR1 and CDR2: WNHNN, SYGVQD (reference sequence). In nucleotides, the CDR3 is TGCGCCAGCAGTGAGTCAAGAGCGGCAAACACCGGGGAGCTGTTTTTT. Translating gives CASSESRAANTGELFF.

This sequence joins TRBV19 and TRBJ2-7; TRBD2 agrees at 14 bases. The germline V gene has CDR1 LNHDA and CDR2 SQIVND (reference sequence). The V and J ends lost 5 bases and 4 bases, in that order; junction bases with no gene match: 13. The CDR3 has 18 amino acids. The CDR3 sequence: CASSAHSGTSGSKYEQYF. For the CDR3, the DNA is TGTGCCAGTAGTGCACATTCCGGGACTAGCGGGAGTAAGTACGAGCAGTACTTC.

The rearrangement links TRBV29-1 to TRBJ1-3; the D is unclear. Trimming took 2 bases from V and 0 from J, leaving 8 bases between them. CDR1 SQVTM and CDR2 ANQGSEA come from the germline V gene. CDR3 size: 14 residues. The CDR3 is CSVEKRVSGNTIYF. In nucleotides, the CDR3 is TGCAGCGTTGAAAAGAGGGTCTCTGGAAACACCATATATTTT. Full variable domain (remainder filled in from reference TRBV29-1 and TRBJ1-3): SAVISQKPSRDICQRGTSLTIQCQVDSQVTMMFWYRQQPGQSLTLIATANQGSEATYESGFVIDKFPISRPNLTFSTLTVSNMSPEDSSIYLCSVEKRVSGNTIYFGEGSWLTVV.

The CDR3 sequence is CASSVGRSYEQYF. CDR3 coding DNA: TGTGCCAGCAGTGTTGGGCGGTCCTACGAGCAGTACTTC. The gene calls are TRBV6-6 and TRBJ2-7, with D unresolved. V gave up 5 bases and J gave up 1 base, with 9 bases separating them. The germline V gene has CDR1 MNHNY and CDR2 SVGAGI (reference sequence). The CDR3 has 13 residues.

The chain combines TRBV28 with TRBJ2-7; D is uncertain. This CDR3 comprises 12 residues. CDR1 and CDR2 from the germline V gene are MDHEN and SYDVKM. The V gene lost 2 bases and the J gene lost 5 bases, with 7 bases spanning the gap. Here the CDR3 reads CASSLGWDEQYF. CDR3 DNA: TGTGCCAGCAGTTTAGGATGGGACGAGCAGTACTTC.

The V gene is TRBV7-7, the J gene TRBJ2-1, with TRBD2 matching 8 bases. The CDR3 length is 15 residues. Trimming removed 1 base from V and 6 bases from J; junction bases left unmatched: 5. Germline CDR1 is SSHAT and CDR2 is FNYEAQ (reference sequence). The CDR3 loop is CASSLGTGTSNEQFF. Here the CDR3 DNA reads TGTGCCAGCAGCTTAGGGACGGGGACTAGCAATGAGCAGTTCTTC.

The V gene is TRBV7-2, the J gene TRBJ2-7; 7 positions agree with TRBD2. The CDR3 has 15 residues. In germline, CDR1 is SGHTA, CDR2 FQGNSA. After removal of 5 bases from V and 5 bases from J, the junction contained 12 bases not matched to a gene. CDR3: CASSITGGTWDEQYF. CDR3 sequence (DNA): TGTGCCAGCAGCATAACCGGGGGGACCTGGGACGAGCAGTACTTC.

The chain carries TRBV6-1 and TRBJ1-2, with D perhaps TRBD1 (6 bases). CDR1 and CDR2 (germline): MNHNS, SASEGT. V shed 6 bases and J shed 0 bases, with 14 bases lying between them. This CDR3 has 15 residues. DNA of the CDR3: TGTGCCAGCAGGTTGACAGGAGTATCTAACTATGGCTACACCTTC. It is translated as CASRLTGVSNYGYTF.

This chain joins TRBV7-2 and TRBJ2-2, with 8 positions matching TRBD1. V lost 5 bases to trimming and J lost 5 bases; unmatched junction nucleotides: 4. The germline CDR1 and CDR2 sequences are SGHTA and FQGNSA. The CDR3 is made up of 14 amino acids. CDR3 loop: CASSPRQGTGELFF. The DNA of the CDR3 is TGTGCCAGCAGCCCCCGACAGGGGACCGGGGAGCTGTTTTTT.

The V gene is TRBV19, the J gene TRBJ1-1; D may be TRBD1 (6 bases). From germline, CDR1 is LNHDA and CDR2 SQIVND (reference sequence). CDR3 length equals 14 residues. Trimming stripped 4 bases from V and 2 bases from J, with 11 bases between. CDR3 residues: CASSTNRVNTEAFF. Here the CDR3 DNA reads TGTGCCAGTAGTACCAACAGGGTAAACACTGAAGCTTTCTTT.